A single sample is the source of the 8 T cell receptor beta chains below, sequenced in a study of blood T cell repertoires in COVID-19. Sequencing used immunoSEQ multiplex PCR; TCRdb keeps in-frame clones, though not all of them. The sample carries some 150,000 clones, roughly 90% recorded once. The sequenced sample consisted of PBMCs or T cells enriched from blood (not recorded which). All receptors derive from a woman aged 25 to 39 with acute COVID-19.

This clone was counted only a few times. The chain links TRBV4-3 to TRBJ2-3, with 8 bases identical to TRBD2. The germline gives CDR1 LGHNA, CDR2 YSLEER. V lost 0 bases and J lost 2; bases outside the gene matches: 10. This CDR3 is built from 18 residues. The CDR3 region is CASSQEASGRAPTDTQYF. CDR3 DNA: TGCGCCAGCAGCCAAGAGGCTAGCGGGCGGGCCCCCACAGATACGCAGTATTTT.

This rearrangement joins TRBV6-5 to TRBJ1-6, with TRBD1 as a possible D gene (5 bases). Trimming pared 2 bases from V and 3 bases from J, leaving 8 bases between. CDR1 and CDR2 (germline): MNHEY, SVGAGI. This CDR3 has 15 residues. The CDR3 here is CASSYGGDYNSPLHF. The CDR3 DNA is TGTGCCAGCAGTTACGGGGGGGACTATAATTCACCCCTCCACTTT.

The rearrangement uses TRBV5-4 and TRBJ1-6, with 11 bases lining up with TRBD1. Trimming removed 4 bases from V and 5 bases from J; junction bases left unmatched: 2. The CDR3 is 15 residues long. Germline V gene lookup returns CDR1 SGHNT and CDR2 YYREEE (reference sequence). The CDR3 sequence is CASSQGQGDNSPLHF. The CDR3 DNA follows: TGTGCCAGCAGCCAGGGACAGGGGGATAATTCACCCCTCCACTTT.

J is TRBJ1-4 and V is TRBV7-9; TRBD1 matches at 8 bases. The length of the CDR3 is 14 residues. Per the germline V gene, CDR1 is SEHNR and CDR2 is FQNEAQ (reference sequence). Trimming took 5 bases from V and 5 from J; bases not matched to a gene: 4. In DNA, the CDR3 is TGTGCCAGCAGCCCCCGGACAGGGAATGAAAAACTGTTTTTT. Translation: CASSPRTGNEKLFF.

This clone showed up just a few times. CDR3 bases: TGTGCCAGCAGTGAAGCGCTAGGCGATAGCTACGAGCAGTACTTC. This gives the protein CASSEALGDSYEQYF. The genes are TRBV6-1 and TRBJ2-7; unclear D gene. The V and J ends lost 0 bases and 3 bases respectively, with 12 bases between them. Germline V lookup: CDR1 MNHNS, CDR2 SASEGT. This CDR3 is 15 amino acids long.

The V and J genes are TRBV7-3 and TRBJ2-1; D unresolved. Trimming pared 5 bases from V and 7 bases from J, leaving 9 bases between. This CDR3 region has 12 residues. Germline values: CDR1 SGHTA, CDR2 FQGTGA. CDR3 bases: TGTGCCAGCAGCCCCGCCAGTAATGAGCAGTTCTTC. It is translated as CASSPASNEQFF.

The chain couples TRBV20-1 to TRBJ2-1, with 7 bases identical to TRBD2. The CDR3 length is 14 residues. Germline lookup yields CDR1 DFQATT and CDR2 SNEGSKA (reference sequence). Trimming removed 3 bases from V and 3 bases from J; junction bases left unmatched: 5. CDR3 residues: CSASRASGYNEQFF. CDR3 nucleotides: TGCAGTGCTAGTCGGGCTAGCGGCTACAATGAGCAGTTCTTC.

This clone has only one observation. The chain uses TRBV15 and TRBJ2-3; 9 bases fit TRBD1. The V and J ends lost 0 bases and 4 bases, in that order; junction bases with no gene match: 5. Germline lookup yields CDR1 LNHNV and CDR2 YYDKDF (reference sequence). The CDR3 consists of 16 residues. The CDR3 loop is CATSRDTGGVADTQYF. For the CDR3, the DNA is TGTGCCACCAGCAGAGATACAGGGGGCGTCGCAGATACGCAGTATTTT.